A selection of T cell receptor beta chains follows, all from one sample in a study of beta chain features in type 1 diabetes. Repertoires were generated with immunoSEQ multiplex PCR, while TCRdb's copy carries only in-frame clones and drops some. Of hundreds of thousands of clones in the sample, approximately 15% were seen once. Material: central memory CD4+ T cells from blood. These receptors were collected from a man aged 25 to 40 in good health. Each CDR3 is given with its conserved first and last residue. The order of the fields is CDR3 protein, CDR3 DNA, V gene, clone size, J gene, D gene. D genes are given only for firm matches. The size of a clone is reported for some rows only, either as once, few or many, or as a class for expanded clones.

CDR3aa: CASSAAQRVGEQFF; CDR3nt: TGTGCCAGTAGTGCCGCTCAGCGGGTGGGTGAGCAGTTCTTC; v_gene: TRBV19; abundance: few; j_gene: TRBJ2-1; d_gene: NA
CDR3aa: CAISELRGEGTQYF; CDR3nt: TGTGCCATCAGTGAGTTGCGCGGTGAGGGGACCCAGTACTTC; v_gene: TRBV6-1; abundance: few; j_gene: TRBJ2-5; d_gene: NA
CDR3aa: CASSPYRLAGTYEQYF; CDR3nt: TGTGCCAGCAGCCCCTACCGACTAGCGGGGACCTACGAGCAGTACTTC; v_gene: TRBV7-8; abundance: NA; j_gene: TRBJ2-7; d_gene: TRBD2
CDR3aa: CASSSRGIEQFF; CDR3nt: TGTGCCAGCAGCTCCCGTGGGATTGAGCAGTTCTTC; v_gene: TRBV5-5; abundance: NA; j_gene: TRBJ2-1; d_gene: NA
CDR3aa: CASSYGVGQFF; CDR3nt: TGTGCCAGCAGTTATGGGGTAGGGCAGTTCTTC; v_gene: TRBV2; abundance: NA; j_gene: TRBJ2-1; d_gene: NA
CDR3aa: CASSQDDRSISGNTIYF; CDR3nt: TGTGCCAGCAGCCAGGACGACAGGTCGATCTCTGGAAACACCATATATTTT; v_gene: TRBV4-2; abundance: NA; j_gene: TRBJ1-3; d_gene: NA
CDR3aa: CASSLLAGGPQFF; CDR3nt: TGTGCCAGCAGCTTATTAGCGGGAGGGCCCCAGTTCTTC; v_gene: TRBV7-2; abundance: NA; j_gene: TRBJ2-1; d_gene: TRBD2
CDR3aa: CATSREGWETQYF; CDR3nt: TGTGCCACCAGCAGAGAGGGGTGGGAGACGCAGTATTTT; v_gene: TRBV15; abundance: once; j_gene: TRBJ2-3; d_gene: NA
CDR3aa: CASSQGSYNSPLHF; CDR3nt: TGCGCCAGCAGCCAGGGGAGTTATAATTCACCCCTCCACTTT; v_gene: TRBV4-3; abundance: few; j_gene: TRBJ1-6; d_gene: NA
CDR3aa: CASSFFSYNEQFF; CDR3nt: TGTGCCAGCAGCTTCTTTTCCTACAATGAGCAGTTCTTC; v_gene: TRBV11-2; abundance: NA; j_gene: TRBJ2-1; d_gene: NA
CDR3aa: CASSFKLAGGTDTQYF; CDR3nt: TGTGCCAGCAGCTTTAAACTAGCGGGGGGAACAGATACGCAGTATTTT; v_gene: TRBV5-6; abundance: NA; j_gene: TRBJ2-3; d_gene: TRBD2
CDR3aa: CASSPRGLANTGELFF; CDR3nt: TGTGCCAGTAGTCCCAGGGGACTAGCGAACACCGGGGAGCTGTTTTTT; v_gene: TRBV19; abundance: NA; j_gene: TRBJ2-2; d_gene: TRBD2
CDR3aa: CASSSGWGNEQFF; CDR3nt: TGTGCCAGCAGCTCCGGGTGGGGGAATGAGCAGTTCTTC; v_gene: TRBV11-3; abundance: NA; j_gene: TRBJ2-1; d_gene: NA
CDR3aa: CASSLAERARNEQFF; CDR3nt: TGCGCCAGCAGCTTAGCGGAGAGGGCCCGCAATGAGCAGTTCTTC; v_gene: TRBV5-1; abundance: NA; j_gene: TRBJ2-1; d_gene: NA
CDR3aa: CASSLGLAGNTGELFF; CDR3nt: TGCGCCAGCAGCTTGGGACTAGCGGGGAACACCGGGGAGCTGTTTTTT; v_gene: TRBV5-1; abundance: NA; j_gene: TRBJ2-2; d_gene: TRBD2
CDR3aa: CASSVSGQGATGELFF; CDR3nt: TGTGCCAGCAGTGTATCAGGACAGGGGGCGACCGGGGAGCTGTTTTTT; v_gene: TRBV2; abundance: NA; j_gene: TRBJ2-2; d_gene: TRBD1
CDR3aa: CASSPRVAGGQGKRAKNIQYF; CDR3nt: TGTGCCAGCAGTCCGCGGGTAGCGGGAGGGCAGGGTAAAAGAGCCAAAAACATTCAGTACTTC; v_gene: TRBV27; abundance: NA; j_gene: TRBJ2-4; d_gene: TRBD2
CDR3aa: CASSSQGNEQYF; CDR3nt: TGCGCCAGCAGCTCCCAGGGTAACGAGCAGTACTTC; v_gene: TRBV5-1; abundance: few; j_gene: TRBJ2-7; d_gene: NA
CDR3aa: CASSLIWDNSPLHF; CDR3nt: TGTGCCAGCAGCTTAATCTGGGATAATTCACCCCTCCACTTT; v_gene: TRBV7-2; abundance: few; j_gene: TRBJ1-6; d_gene: NA
CDR3aa: CAWAGQGGGYTF; CDR3nt: TGTGCCTGGGCGGGACAGGGGGGTGGCTACACCTTC; v_gene: TRBV30; abundance: NA; j_gene: TRBJ1-2; d_gene: TRBD1
CDR3aa: CASSRQGGETQYF; CDR3nt: TGCGCCAGCAGTCGACAGGGAGGGGAGACCCAGTACTTC; v_gene: TRBV4-3; abundance: few; j_gene: TRBJ2-5; d_gene: NA
CDR3aa: CASTWGGSGDTQYF; CDR3nt: TGTGCCAGCACCTGGGGCGGGTCGGGGGATACGCAGTATTTT; v_gene: TRBV6-5; abundance: NA; j_gene: TRBJ2-3; d_gene: NA
CDR3aa: CASSLERVPKNIQYF; CDR3nt: TGTGCCAGCAGCTTAGAGCGGGTCCCGAAAAACATTCAGTACTTC; v_gene: TRBV11-2; abundance: many; j_gene: TRBJ2-4; d_gene: NA
CDR3aa: CASRPIAGGIYNEQFF; CDR3nt: TGTGCCAGCAGACCGATAGCGGGAGGAATCTACAATGAGCAGTTCTTC; v_gene: TRBV27; abundance: many; j_gene: TRBJ2-1; d_gene: TRBD2
CDR3aa: CATSRVTQNTGELFF; CDR3nt: TGTGCCACCAGCAGAGTTACCCAAAACACCGGGGAGCTGTTTTTT; v_gene: TRBV15; abundance: few; j_gene: TRBJ2-2; d_gene: NA
CDR3aa: CASSPFVQGRSSGANVLTF; CDR3nt: TGTGCCAGCTCACCATTCGTACAGGGTAGAAGCTCTGGGGCCAACGTCCTGACTTTC; v_gene: TRBV18; abundance: NA; j_gene: TRBJ2-6; d_gene: NA
CDR3aa: CASSPVTGGLQETQYF; CDR3nt: TGCGCCAGCAGCCCCGTGACAGGGGGTCTACAAGAGACCCAGTACTTC; v_gene: TRBV4-1; abundance: NA; j_gene: TRBJ2-5; d_gene: TRBD1
CDR3aa: CASSIQPVSYGYTF; CDR3nt: TGTGCCAGTAGTATTCAGCCGGTTAGTTATGGCTACACCTTC; v_gene: TRBV19; abundance: few; j_gene: TRBJ1-2; d_gene: NA
CDR3aa: CASSAEARTETQYF; CDR3nt: TGCGCCAGCAGCGCGGAAGCCAGGACGGAGACCCAGTACTTC; v_gene: TRBV5-1; abundance: few; j_gene: TRBJ2-5; d_gene: NA
CDR3aa: CASGAQAGKETQYF; CDR3nt: TGTGCCAGCGGGGCTCAGGCGGGGAAAGAGACCCAGTACTTC; v_gene: TRBV11-2; abundance: few; j_gene: TRBJ2-5; d_gene: NA
CDR3aa: CASSQERSGNTIYF; CDR3nt: TGCGCCAGCAGCCAAGAAAGGTCTGGAAACACCATATATTTT; v_gene: TRBV4-3; abundance: NA; j_gene: TRBJ1-3; d_gene: NA
CDR3aa: CASREQTVNTEAFF; CDR3nt: TGTGCCAGCAGGGAGCAGACGGTTAACACTGAAGCTTTCTTT; v_gene: TRBV2; abundance: few; j_gene: TRBJ1-1; d_gene: NA
CDR3aa: CASSSTGAEEPQHF; CDR3nt: TGTGCCAGCAGCTCTACGGGGGCCGAGGAGCCCCAGCATTTT; v_gene: TRBV11-3; abundance: few; j_gene: TRBJ1-5; d_gene: NA
CDR3aa: CSVGGGGNPLFF; CDR3nt: TGCAGCGTCGGAGGGGGGGGGAACCCACTGTTTTTT; v_gene: TRBV29-1; abundance: many; j_gene: TRBJ1-4; d_gene: NA
CDR3aa: CASSLGRGDLYEQFF; CDR3nt: TGTGCCAGCAGCTTAGGTCGGGGGGACCTCTATGAGCAGTTCTTC; v_gene: TRBV7-2; abundance: few; j_gene: TRBJ2-1; d_gene: TRBD2
CDR3aa: CASSPEGQAYGYTF; CDR3nt: TGTGCCAGCTCACCAGAGGGCCAGGCCTATGGCTACACCTTC; v_gene: TRBV18; abundance: NA; j_gene: TRBJ1-2; d_gene: NA
CDR3aa: CASSWGTSSGANVLTF; CDR3nt: TGTGCCAGCAGCTGGGGGACTTCATCTGGGGCCAACGTCCTGACTTTC; v_gene: TRBV5-8; abundance: few; j_gene: TRBJ2-6; d_gene: NA
CDR3aa: CASSNRQGRQETQYF; CDR3nt: TGTGCCAGCAGTAATCGACAGGGACGCCAAGAGACCCAGTACTTC; v_gene: TRBV11-3; abundance: few; j_gene: TRBJ2-5; d_gene: TRBD1
CDR3aa: CAGGLWREEADTQYF; CDR3nt: TGTGCTGGGGGGCTTTGGCGGGAGGAGGCCGATACGCAGTATTTT; v_gene: TRBV12-5; abundance: NA; j_gene: TRBJ2-3; d_gene: TRBD2
CDR3aa: CASSSLVGSGELFF; CDR3nt: TGTGCCAGCAGCTCCCTAGTCGGGTCCGGGGAGCTGTTTTTT; v_gene: TRBV11-2; abundance: few; j_gene: TRBJ2-2; d_gene: NA
CDR3aa: CSVKQGYEQYF; CDR3nt: TGCAGCGTCAAACAGGGCTACGAGCAGTACTTC; v_gene: TRBV29-1; abundance: NA; j_gene: TRBJ2-7; d_gene: NA
CDR3aa: CASSLASGTDTQYF; CDR3nt: TGTGCCAGCAGCTTGGCTAGCGGGACAGATACGCAGTATTTT; v_gene: TRBV7-6; abundance: NA; j_gene: TRBJ2-3; d_gene: TRBD2
CDR3aa: CASSYRTSYEQYF; CDR3nt: TGTGCCAGCAGCTACCGGACTTCATACGAGCAGTACTTC; v_gene: TRBV7-2; abundance: once; j_gene: TRBJ2-7; d_gene: NA